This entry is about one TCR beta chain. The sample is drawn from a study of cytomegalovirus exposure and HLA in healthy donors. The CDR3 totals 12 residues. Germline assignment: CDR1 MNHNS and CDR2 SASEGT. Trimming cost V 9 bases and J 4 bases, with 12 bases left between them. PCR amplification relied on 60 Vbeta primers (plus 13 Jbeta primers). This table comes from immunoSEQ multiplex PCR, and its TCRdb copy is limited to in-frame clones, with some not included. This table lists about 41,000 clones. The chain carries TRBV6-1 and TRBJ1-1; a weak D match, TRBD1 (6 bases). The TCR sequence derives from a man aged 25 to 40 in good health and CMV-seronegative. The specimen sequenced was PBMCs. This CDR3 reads CASTGGATEAFF. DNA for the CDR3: TGTGCCAGTACCGGGGGGGCCACTGAAGCTTTCTTT.